Following are 16 T cell receptor beta chains from one sample sequenced in a study of prognosis after radiotherapy for stage I lung cancer. From genomic DNA, TCR beta CDR3 was amplified by two-round multiplex PCR. During first-round PCR, primers specific to each TRBV and TRBJ gene were used. Each CDR3 protein is one row after TCRdb ran MiXCR on the multiplex PCR reads. This table has roughly 38,000 distinct CDR3 sequences, around 22% appearing once. The material sequenced was PBMCs, taken before or after stereotactic body radiation therapy (not recorded which). These receptors all stem from a donor over 45 with non-small cell lung cancer.

This clonotype was picked up many times. The chain joins TRBV6-1 to TRBJ1-5; D not resolved. Trimming removed 0 bases from V and 3 bases from J, with 9 bases in between. This CDR3 contains 15 residues. CDR1 and CDR2 from the germline V gene are MNHNS and SASEGT. CDR3 sequence: CASSEALQVNQPQHF. DNA of the CDR3: TGTGCCAGCAGTGAAGCACTGCAGGTCAATCAGCCCCAGCATTTT.

This clonotype was detected many times. The chain links TRBV15 to TRBJ2-5, with D perhaps TRBD2 (6 bases). CDR3 length: 17 amino acids. Germline lookup yields CDR1 LNHNV and CDR2 YYDKDF (reference sequence). Trimming took off 3 bases at V and 1 base at J, with 18 bases between the two ends. This chain's CDR3 is CATSSRYPRGLQETQYF. The CDR3 DNA reads as TGTGCCACCAGCAGCCGATACCCCCGGGGACTCCAAGAGACCCAGTACTTC.

This clonotype was detected ten times or more. The J gene is TRBJ2-3, the V gene TRBV9, with no clear D. The CDR3 covers 13 residues. The V gene's germline CDR1 is SGDLS and CDR2 YYNGEE. Trimming pared 4 bases from V and 2 bases from J, leaving 8 bases between. The CDR3, as DNA: TGTGCCAGCAGCACCTTCTCCACAGATACGCAGTATTTT. Protein: CASSTFSTDTQYF.

Comment on this clonotype: The CDR3 does not end in the conserved phenylalanine or tryptophan, so this is likely a read error. The chain has TRBV12-3 or TRBV12-4 and TRBJ2-7, with 7 bases matching TRBD2. The CDR3 runs 14 residues. The trim removed 6 bases at V and 0 bases at J, leaving 5 bases unmatched. The CDR3 loop is CASRAAGISYEQYL. CDR3 coding DNA: TGTGCCAGCAGAGCAGCGGGGATCTCCTACGAGCAGTACCTC.

The CDR3 DNA follows: TGTGCCAGCAGGCCTCGGCCACCTCCCGGGGAGCTGTTTTTT. Translation: CASRPRPPPGELFF. The rearrangement links TRBV6-2 or TRBV6-3 to TRBJ2-2; D unresolved. Germline V CDR1 and CDR2: MNHEY, SVGEGT. The CDR3 has 14 amino acids. With 6 bases removed from V and 6 bases from J, the gap between germline ends came to 14 bases.

This clonotype showed up many times. The chain recombines TRBV2 with TRBJ2-2; 8 bases are a match to TRBD1. The CDR3 is 14 residues long. V shed 9 bases and J 4 bases; nucleotides not matched to a gene: 7. In germline, CDR1 is SNHLY, CDR2 FYNNEI. The CDR3 nucleotides read TGTGCCAGTTTAGGACAGGGATTCACCGGGGAGCTGTTTTTT. Translating it yields CASLGQGFTGELFF.

Many counts were recorded for this clonotype. The V and J genes are TRBV28 and TRBJ1-1; D might be TRBD1 (5 bases). CDR3 size: 16 residues. V was cut by 5 bases and J by 1 base, with 17 bases left in between. Germline V lookup: CDR1 MDHEN, CDR2 SYDVKM. CDR3 region: CASSVRANTRNTEAFF. The CDR3 nucleotides read TGTGCCAGCAGTGTCAGGGCAAATACCCGGAACACTGAAGCTTTCTTT.

Many counts were recorded for this clonotype. The V and J genes are TRBV25-1 and TRBJ2-7, with D possibly TRBD2 on 5 matching bases. With 5 bases removed from V and 2 bases from J, the gap between germline ends came to 7 bases. CDR1 and CDR2 from the germline V gene are MGHDK and SYGVNS. The CDR3 loop spans 12 amino acids. The CDR3 protein is CASSYGTYEQYF. The CDR3 DNA is TGTGCCAGCAGTTACGGGACCTACGAGCAGTACTTC.

This clonotype came up many times. The chain recombines TRBV12-3 or TRBV12-4 with TRBJ1-4; no clear D. Trimming left V 10 bases short and J 8 bases short, with 17 bases between. The CDR3 extends over 13 amino acids. The CDR3 sequence is CAISLVPREKLFF. CDR3 nucleotide sequence: TGTGCCATATCCCTGGTCCCGAGGGAAAAACTGTTTTTT.

The sample holds many counts of this clonotype. The CDR3 DNA follows: TGTGCCAGCAGCGGGGGTGGGGATACGCAGTATTTT. The encoded protein is CASSGGGDTQYF. This rearrangement joins TRBV3-1 to TRBJ2-3; D tentatively fits TRBD1 or TRBD2 (5 bases each). Trimming removed 5 bases at V and 6 bases at J, with 9 bases between. This CDR3 comprises 12 residues. In germline, CDR1 is LGHDT, CDR2 YNNKEL (reference sequence).

Notes on this clonotype: At one of its ends the junction is not consistent with the germline gene, which may arise from a read error. This chain uses TRBV6-2 or TRBV6-3 with TRBJ2-1; 12 bases are a match to TRBD2. CDR1 and CDR2 (germline): MNHEY, SVGEGT. The length of the CDR3 is 18 residues. CDR3 loop: CASSPRRRTSGDVSEEFF. As DNA, the CDR3 is TGTGCCAGTAGTCCGCGACGAAGGACTAGCGGGGACGTCAGTGAGGAGTTCTTC.

This clonotype was picked up many times. The gene calls are TRBV7-3 and TRBJ2-1, with 9 nucleotides matching TRBD1. The CDR3 totals 14 residues. The ends lost 5 bases at V and 15 bases at J; junction bases unmatched: 14. CDR1 and CDR2 from the germline V gene are SGHTA and FQGTGA. The CDR3 DNA is TGTGCCAGCAGCCAAGACACGGGACAGGGTTCAGTGTTCTTC. The encoded protein is CASSQDTGQGSVFF.

This clonotype was recorded at least ten times. The CDR3 reads CATSRDGLSEQYF. DNA of the CDR3: TGTGCCACCAGCAGAGATGGCTTGAGTGAGCAGTACTTC. This chain uses TRBV15 with TRBJ2-7; D gene unclear. V shed 0 bases and J shed 7 bases, with 10 bases lying between them. The CDR3 extends over 13 amino acids. The germline CDR1 and CDR2 sequences are LNHNV and YYDKDF (reference sequence).

The chain joins TRBV5-1 to TRBJ1-5, with D hard to call. This CDR3 is built from 18 residues. Trimming shortened V by 1 base and J by 0 bases, and 17 bases separated the two germline ends. CDR1 and CDR2 (germline): SGHRS, YFSETQ. In nucleotides, the CDR3 is TGCGCCAGCAGCTTGAACCGACGCGACACAGATAGCAATCAGCCCCAGCATTTT. This sequence encodes CASSLNRRDTDSNQPQHF.

The DNA of the CDR3 is TGCAGTGCTAGAGAGCCCCTTTTTTCTGTCAAGTACGAGCAGTACTTC. It yields the protein CSAREPLFSVKYEQYF. J is TRBJ2-7 and V is TRBV20-1; the D is unclear. Germline V lookup: CDR1 DFQATT, CDR2 SNEGSKA (reference sequence). The ends were cut back, 0 bases at V and 4 bases at J, with 19 bases in the middle. The CDR3 extends over 16 amino acids.

Regarding this clonotype: A far larger clone is just one base off, so this is likely a read error. The chain employs TRBV6-2 or TRBV6-3 and TRBJ2-2, with 8 bases that match TRBD1. Germline CDR1 and CDR2: MNHEY and SVGEGT. CDR3 length equals 14 residues. CDR3: CASRRTGRTVELFF. DNA for the CDR3: TGTGCCAGCAGAAGGACAGGGCGGACCGTGGAGCTGTTTTTT.